This record concerns one T cell receptor beta chain sequence. Its antigen is unidentified. Indicated treatment: 15 Gy SBRT to primary tumor, nephrectomy 4 weeks later. The table came from immunoSEQ multiplex PCR; TCRdb's copy has only in-frame clones and leaves some out. The sample comprises 15,000 to 20,000 clones, about 50% of which are singletons, and 10% to 15% rests with the top ten. This sample was taken from a study of radiation and T cells in renal cell carcinoma. Germline CDR1 SGHAT, CDR2 FQNNGV. The CDR3 length is 18 residues. V was clipped by 0 bases and J by 6 bases; unmatched bases: 14. General study findings and limits: In blood, top tumor clones expanded by 2 weeks, shrinking by 4. Dominant CDR3 motifs were more common in irradiated tumors than controls.

The clonotype comes from a middle-aged man with renal cell carcinoma. The chain employs TRBV11-2 and TRBJ2-7; 10 positions agree with TRBD2. The sequences come from tumor tissue, collected from a patient whose treatment included radiotherapy and nephrectomy. CDR3 nucleotides: TGTGCCAGCAGCTTAGACGGCCGCGCTAGCGGGAGTAAAGGCGAGCAGTACTTC. It is translated as CASSLDGRASGSKGEQYF. Filled out from reference TRBV11-2 and TRBJ2-7, the complete variable domain reads EAGVAQSPRYKIIEKRQSVAFWCNPISGHATLYWYQQILGQGPKLLIQFQNNGVVDDSQLPKDRFSAERLKGVDSTLKIQPAKLEDSAVYLCASSLDGRASGSKGEQYFGPGTRLTVT.